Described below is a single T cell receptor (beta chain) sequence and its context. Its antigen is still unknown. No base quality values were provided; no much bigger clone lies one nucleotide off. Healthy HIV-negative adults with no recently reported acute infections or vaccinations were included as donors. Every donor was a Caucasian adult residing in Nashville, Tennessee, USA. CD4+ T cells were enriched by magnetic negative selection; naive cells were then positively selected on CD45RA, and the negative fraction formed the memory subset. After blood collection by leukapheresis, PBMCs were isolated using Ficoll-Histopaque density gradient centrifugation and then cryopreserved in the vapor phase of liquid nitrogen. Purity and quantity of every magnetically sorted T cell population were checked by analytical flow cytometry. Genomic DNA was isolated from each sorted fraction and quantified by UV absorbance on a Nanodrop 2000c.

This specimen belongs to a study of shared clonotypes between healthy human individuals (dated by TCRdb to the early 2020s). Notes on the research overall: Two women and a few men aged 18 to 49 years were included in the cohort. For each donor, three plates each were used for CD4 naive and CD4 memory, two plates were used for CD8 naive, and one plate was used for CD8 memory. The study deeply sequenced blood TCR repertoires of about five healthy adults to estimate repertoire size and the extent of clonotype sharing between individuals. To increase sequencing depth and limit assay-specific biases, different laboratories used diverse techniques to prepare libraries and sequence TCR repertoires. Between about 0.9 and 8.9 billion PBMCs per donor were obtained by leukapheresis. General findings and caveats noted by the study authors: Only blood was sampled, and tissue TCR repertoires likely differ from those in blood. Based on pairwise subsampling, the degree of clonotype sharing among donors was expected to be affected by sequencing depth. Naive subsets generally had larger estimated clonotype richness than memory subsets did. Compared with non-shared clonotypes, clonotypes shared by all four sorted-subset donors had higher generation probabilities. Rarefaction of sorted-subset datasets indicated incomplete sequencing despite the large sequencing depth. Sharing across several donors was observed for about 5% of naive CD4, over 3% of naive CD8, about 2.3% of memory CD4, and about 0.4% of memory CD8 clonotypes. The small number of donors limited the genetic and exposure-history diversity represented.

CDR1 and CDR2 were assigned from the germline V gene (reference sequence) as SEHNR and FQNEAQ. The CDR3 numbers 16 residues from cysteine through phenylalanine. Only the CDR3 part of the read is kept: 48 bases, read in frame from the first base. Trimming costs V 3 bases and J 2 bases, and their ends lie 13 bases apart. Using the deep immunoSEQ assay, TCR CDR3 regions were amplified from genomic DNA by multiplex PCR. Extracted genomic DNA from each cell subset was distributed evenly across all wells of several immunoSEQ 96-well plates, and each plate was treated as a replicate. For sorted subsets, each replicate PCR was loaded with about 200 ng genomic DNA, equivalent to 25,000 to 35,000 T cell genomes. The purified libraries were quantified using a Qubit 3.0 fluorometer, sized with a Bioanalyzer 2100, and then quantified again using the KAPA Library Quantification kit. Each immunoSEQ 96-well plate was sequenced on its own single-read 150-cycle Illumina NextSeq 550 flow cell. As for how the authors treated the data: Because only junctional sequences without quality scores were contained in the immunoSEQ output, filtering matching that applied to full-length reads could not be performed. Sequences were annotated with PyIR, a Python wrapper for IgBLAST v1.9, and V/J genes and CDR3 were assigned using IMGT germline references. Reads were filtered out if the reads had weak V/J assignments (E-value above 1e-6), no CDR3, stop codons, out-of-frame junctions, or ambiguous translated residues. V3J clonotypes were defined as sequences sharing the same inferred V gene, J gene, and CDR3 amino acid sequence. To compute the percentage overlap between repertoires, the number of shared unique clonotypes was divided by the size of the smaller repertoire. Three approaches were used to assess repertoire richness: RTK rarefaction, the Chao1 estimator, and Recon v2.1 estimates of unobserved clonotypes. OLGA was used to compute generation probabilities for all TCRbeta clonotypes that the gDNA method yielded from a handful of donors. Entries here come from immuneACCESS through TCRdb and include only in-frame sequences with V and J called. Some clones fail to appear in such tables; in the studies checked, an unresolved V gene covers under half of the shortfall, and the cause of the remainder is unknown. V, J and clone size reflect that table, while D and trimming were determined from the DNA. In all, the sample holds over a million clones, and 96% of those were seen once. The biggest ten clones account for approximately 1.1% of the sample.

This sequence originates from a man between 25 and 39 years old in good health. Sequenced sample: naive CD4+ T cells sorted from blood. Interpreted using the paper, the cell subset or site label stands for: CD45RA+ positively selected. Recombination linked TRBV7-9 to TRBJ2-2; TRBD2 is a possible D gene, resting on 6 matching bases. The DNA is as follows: TGTGCCAGCAGCTTGCGGGGCGGGATTAACACCGGGGAGCTGTTTTTT. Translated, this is CASSLRGGINTGELFF.